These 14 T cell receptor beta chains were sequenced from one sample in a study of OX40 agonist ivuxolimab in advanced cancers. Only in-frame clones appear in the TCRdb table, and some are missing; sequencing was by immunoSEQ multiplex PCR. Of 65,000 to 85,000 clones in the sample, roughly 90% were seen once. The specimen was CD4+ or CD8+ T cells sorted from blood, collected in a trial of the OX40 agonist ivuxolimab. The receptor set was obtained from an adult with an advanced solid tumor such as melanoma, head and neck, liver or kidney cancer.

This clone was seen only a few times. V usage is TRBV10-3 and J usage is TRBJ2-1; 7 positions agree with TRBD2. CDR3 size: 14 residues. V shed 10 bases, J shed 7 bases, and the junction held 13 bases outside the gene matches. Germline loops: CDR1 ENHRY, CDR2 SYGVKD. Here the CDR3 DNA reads TGTGCCACCACCGGGAGGACGAAGGATAATGAGCAGTTCTTC. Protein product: CATTGRTKDNEQFF.

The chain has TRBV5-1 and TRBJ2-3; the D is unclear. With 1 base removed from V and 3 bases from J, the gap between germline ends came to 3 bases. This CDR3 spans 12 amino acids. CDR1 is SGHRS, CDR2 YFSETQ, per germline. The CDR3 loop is CASSLWTDTQYF. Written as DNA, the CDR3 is TGCGCCAGCAGCTTGTGGACAGATACGCAGTATTTT. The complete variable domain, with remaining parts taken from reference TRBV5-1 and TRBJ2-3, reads KAGVTQTPRYLIKTRGQQVTLSCSPISGHRSVSWYQQTPGQGLQFLFEYFSETQRNKGNFPGRFSGRQFSNSRSEMNVSTLELGDSALYLCASSLWTDTQYFGPGTRLTVL.

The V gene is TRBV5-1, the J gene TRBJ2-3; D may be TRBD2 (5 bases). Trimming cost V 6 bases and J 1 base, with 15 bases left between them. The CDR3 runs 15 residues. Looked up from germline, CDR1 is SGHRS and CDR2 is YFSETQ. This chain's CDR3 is CASNRDGGGTDTQYF. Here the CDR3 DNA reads TGCGCCAGCAATAGGGATGGAGGCGGCACAGATACGCAGTATTTT.

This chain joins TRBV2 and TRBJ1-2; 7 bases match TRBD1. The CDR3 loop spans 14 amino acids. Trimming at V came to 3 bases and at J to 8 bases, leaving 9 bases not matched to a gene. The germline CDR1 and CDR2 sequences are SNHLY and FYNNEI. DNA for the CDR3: TGTGCCAGCAGTGAGGTCAGACAGGGAGGAGGCTACACCTTC. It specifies CASSEVRQGGGYTF.

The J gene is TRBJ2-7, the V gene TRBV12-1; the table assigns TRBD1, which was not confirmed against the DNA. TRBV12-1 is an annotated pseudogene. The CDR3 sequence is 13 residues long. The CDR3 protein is CASSPLTGSEQYF. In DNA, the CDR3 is TGTGCCAGCAGCCCTTTGACAGGGAGCGAGCAGTACTTC.

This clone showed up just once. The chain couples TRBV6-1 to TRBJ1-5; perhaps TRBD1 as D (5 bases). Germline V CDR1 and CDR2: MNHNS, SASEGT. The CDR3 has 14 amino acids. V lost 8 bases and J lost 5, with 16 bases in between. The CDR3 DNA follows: TGTGCCAGCGATCGGGACCGCTCCTATCAGCCCCAGCATTTT. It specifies CASDRDRSYQPQHF.

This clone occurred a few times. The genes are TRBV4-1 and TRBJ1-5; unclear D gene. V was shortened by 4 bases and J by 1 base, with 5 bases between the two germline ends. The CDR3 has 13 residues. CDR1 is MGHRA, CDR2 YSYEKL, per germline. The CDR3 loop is CASSRGSNQPQHF. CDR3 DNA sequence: TGCGCCAGCAGCCGGGGAAGCAATCAGCCCCAGCATTTT.

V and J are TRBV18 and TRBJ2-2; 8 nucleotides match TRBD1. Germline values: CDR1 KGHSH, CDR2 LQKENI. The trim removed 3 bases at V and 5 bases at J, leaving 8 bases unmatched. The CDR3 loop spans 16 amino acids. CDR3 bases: TGTGCCAGCTCACCCCCCGGACAGGGTGGAACCGGGGAGCTGTTTTTT. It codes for CASSPPGQGGTGELFF.

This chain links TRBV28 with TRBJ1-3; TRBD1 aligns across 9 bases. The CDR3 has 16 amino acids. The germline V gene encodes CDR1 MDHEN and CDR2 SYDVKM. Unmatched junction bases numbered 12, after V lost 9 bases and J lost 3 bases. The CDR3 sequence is CASSWGGQGFGNTIYF. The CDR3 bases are TGTGCCAGTTCTTGGGGGGGACAGGGCTTTGGAAACACCATATATTTT.

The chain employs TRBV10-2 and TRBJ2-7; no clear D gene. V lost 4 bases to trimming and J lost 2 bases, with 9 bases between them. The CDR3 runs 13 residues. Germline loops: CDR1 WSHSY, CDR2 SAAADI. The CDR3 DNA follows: TGCGCCAGCAGTGCCAACAGAGCCTACGAGCAGTACTTC. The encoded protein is CASSANRAYEQYF.

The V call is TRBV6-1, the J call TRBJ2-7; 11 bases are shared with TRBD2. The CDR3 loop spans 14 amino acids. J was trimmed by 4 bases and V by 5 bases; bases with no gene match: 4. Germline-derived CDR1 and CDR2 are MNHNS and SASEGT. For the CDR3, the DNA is TGTGCCAGCAGTTTAGCGGGAGGGCGGTACGAGCAGTACTTC. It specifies CASSLAGGRYEQYF.

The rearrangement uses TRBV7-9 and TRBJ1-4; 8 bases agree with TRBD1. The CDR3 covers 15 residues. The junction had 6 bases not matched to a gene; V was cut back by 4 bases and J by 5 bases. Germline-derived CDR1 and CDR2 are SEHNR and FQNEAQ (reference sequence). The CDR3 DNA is TGTGCCAGCAGCTCGCGGACAGGGTGGAATGAAAAACTGTTTTTT. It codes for CASSSRTGWNEKLFF.

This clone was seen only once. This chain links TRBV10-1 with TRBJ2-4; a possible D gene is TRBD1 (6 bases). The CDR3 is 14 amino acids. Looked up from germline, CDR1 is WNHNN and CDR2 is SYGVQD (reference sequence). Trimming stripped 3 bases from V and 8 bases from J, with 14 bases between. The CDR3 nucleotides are TGCGCCAGCAGTGAAGGACAAGGGGGTTACATTCAGTACTTC. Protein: CASSEGQGGYIQYF.

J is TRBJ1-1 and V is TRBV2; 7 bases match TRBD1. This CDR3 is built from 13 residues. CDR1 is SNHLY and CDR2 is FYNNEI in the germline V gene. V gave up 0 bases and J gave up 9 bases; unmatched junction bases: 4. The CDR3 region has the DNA TGTGCCAGCAGTGAAGCCAGACAGGGAAAAGCTTTCTTT. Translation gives CASSEARQGKAFF.